The 9 T cell receptor beta chains reported below all come from one sample, sequenced in a study of control samples from healthy donors and cancer patients. The data were produced by immunoSEQ multiplex PCR, yet TCRdb's version contains in-frame clones alone and is incomplete. The table records 100,000 to 150,000 clones, about 90% of them present only once. Sequencing was done on a sample of blood. These receptors were collected from a man younger than 35 in good health.

The genes are TRBV25-1 and TRBJ2-7; TRBD1 matches 7 bases. This CDR3 comprises 13 residues. V gave up 11 bases and J gave up 3 bases; unmatched junction bases: 10. Germline loops: CDR1 MGHDK, CDR2 SYGVNS. Here the CDR3 reads CAVREGASYEQYF. CDR3 DNA sequence: TGTGCCGTTCGAGAGGGGGCAAGCTACGAGCAGTACTTC.

The rearrangement uses TRBV4-1 and TRBJ1-1, with a tentative D call TRBD1 (5 bases). Germline CDR1 is MGHRA and CDR2 is YSYEKL. This CDR3 is built from 15 residues. The V gene lost 4 bases and the J gene lost 1 base, with 13 bases spanning the gap. Written as DNA, the CDR3 is TGCGCCAGCAGCCCGGGCGGACAAGGGAACACTGAAGCTTTCTTT. It codes for CASSPGGQGNTEAFF.

The V and J genes are TRBV9 and TRBJ1-1, with 8 bases aligning to TRBD1. This CDR3 has 13 residues. The V gene's germline CDR1 is SGDLS and CDR2 YYNGEE. Trimming cost V 3 bases and J 6 bases; bases outside gene matches: 4. The CDR3 spells CASSGWTGSEAFF. The CDR3 DNA follows: TGTGCCAGCAGCGGATGGACAGGGTCTGAAGCTTTCTTT.

The J gene is TRBJ1-6, the V gene TRBV30, with 7 bases identical to TRBD1. There are 15 residues in the CDR3. Germline CDR1 GTSNPN, CDR2 SVGIG (reference sequence). V dropped 0 bases and J dropped 11; count of bases not matched to a gene: 10. The CDR3 nucleotides read TGTGCCTGGAGTGTGCGGACAGGAAGAGGTCCACCCCTCCACTTT. It codes for CAWSVRTGRGPPLHF. The whole variable domain, filled in from reference TRBV30 and TRBJ1-6, reads SQTIHQWPATLVQPVGSPLSLECTVEGTSNPNLYWYRQAAGRGLQLLFYSVGIGQISSEVPQNLSASRPQDRQFILSSKKLLLSDSGFYLCAWSVRTGRGPPLHFGNGTRLTVT.

The V and J genes are TRBV28 and TRBJ1-6; D ambiguous. This CDR3 is 16 amino acids long. The V end was cut by 4 bases, the J end by 7 bases, with 17 bases between. Looked up from germline, CDR1 is MDHEN and CDR2 is SYDVKM. Here the CDR3 reads CASSYLGREDNSPLHF. The CDR3 bases are TGTGCCAGCAGTTACCTGGGGAGGGAGGACAATTCACCCCTCCACTTT. The full variable domain, with the rest looked up from reference TRBV28 and TRBJ1-6, is DVKVTQSSRYLVKRTGEKVFLECVQDMDHENMFWYRQDPGLGLRLIYFSYDVKMKEKGDIPEGYSVSREKKERFSLILESASTNQTSMYLCASSYLGREDNSPLHFGNGTRLTVT.

This rearrangement joins TRBV19 to TRBJ1-2; D possibly corresponds to TRBD1 (5 bases). CDR3 size: 13 residues. Trimming shortened V by 8 bases and J by 2 bases, and 12 bases separated the two germline ends. CDR1 and CDR2 (germline): LNHDA, SQIVND (reference sequence). The CDR3 protein is CASGAHENYGYTF. The CDR3 DNA reads TGTGCCAGTGGGGCCCATGAGAACTATGGCTACACCTTC.

The chain has TRBV12-3 or TRBV12-4 and TRBJ1-6; the match to TRBD1 covers 7 bases. The CDR3 has 13 amino acids. V trimming: 5 bases; J trimming: 15 bases; junction bases outside the gene matches: 10. CDR3 nucleotide sequence: TGTGCCAGCAGTCGGACAGGCTTGACTGACCTCCACTTT. Its protein product is CASSRTGLTDLHF.

The chain links TRBV5-4 to TRBJ2-5; D unresolved. From germline, CDR1 is SGHNT and CDR2 YYREEE (reference sequence). V lost 0 bases to trimming and J lost 2 bases, with 11 bases between them. The CDR3 is 15 amino acids. Here the CDR3 DNA reads TGTGCCAGCAGCTTGGGTTGGACGGATCAAGAGACCCAGTACTTC. It specifies CASSLGWTDQETQYF.

This rearrangement joins TRBV7-8 to TRBJ2-3; 9 positions agree with TRBD1. Trimming took 5 bases from V and 3 from J; bases not matched to a gene: 3. Germline loops: CDR1 SGHVS, CDR2 FQNEAQ. This CDR3 has 14 residues. The CDR3 DNA reads as TGTGCCAGCAGCAGACAGGGGGGGACAGATACGCAGTATTTT. Encoded protein: CASSRQGGTDTQYF.